This T cell receptor beta chain was identified during a study of cytomegalovirus exposure and HLA in healthy donors. Broader study findings: Rare TCR sequences dominated, though some public TCRs recurred in many donors. The classifier reportedly diagnosed cytomegalovirus status with high sensitivity and specificity. Within the 120 or so validation repertoires, first-cohort TCR clusters tended to co-occur, according to a later analysis.

With regard to this clone: Its antigen is undetermined.

With 4 bases clipped from V and 1 base from J, the junction kept 6 bases outside the gene matches. Germline V gene lookup returns CDR1 SGHTS and CDR2 YDEGEE. The CDR3 is 16 amino acids. TCRdb's copy holds only in-frame clones and misses some; the assay was immunoSEQ multiplex PCR. The data contain roughly 130,000 clones, about 90% of them singletons. The sample consisted of PBMCs. This chain connects TRBV5-8 to TRBJ2-2; 8 bases are shared with TRBD1. The sequence came from a woman aged 25-40 years in good health and CMV-seropositive. CDR3 amino acids: CASSLFGQGNTGELFF. DNA for the CDR3: TGTGCCAGCAGCCTGTTCGGACAGGGGAACACCGGGGAGCTGTTTTTT.